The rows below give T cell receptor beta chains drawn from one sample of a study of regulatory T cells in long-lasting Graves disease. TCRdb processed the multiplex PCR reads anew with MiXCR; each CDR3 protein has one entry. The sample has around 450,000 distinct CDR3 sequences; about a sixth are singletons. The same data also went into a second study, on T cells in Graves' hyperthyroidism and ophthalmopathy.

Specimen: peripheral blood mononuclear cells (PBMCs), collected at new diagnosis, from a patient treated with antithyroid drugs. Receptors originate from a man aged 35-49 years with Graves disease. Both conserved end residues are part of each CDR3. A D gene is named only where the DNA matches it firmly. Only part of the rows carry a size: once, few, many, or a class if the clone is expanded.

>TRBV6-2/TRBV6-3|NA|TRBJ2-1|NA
CASSYPSNEQFF
TGTGCCAGCAGTTACCCCTCGAATGAGCAGTTCTTC
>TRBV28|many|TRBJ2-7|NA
CASQGPGIHEQYF
TGTGCCTCGCAGGGACCGGGAATCCACGAGCAGTACTTC
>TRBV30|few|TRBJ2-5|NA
CASSRQAPETQYF
TGTGCCTCCTCTCGACAGGCACCAGAGACCCAGTACTTC
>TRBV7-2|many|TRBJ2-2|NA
CASSLEGTSYGELFF
TGTGCCAGCAGCTTAGAGGGGACCTCTTACGGGGAGCTGTTTTTT
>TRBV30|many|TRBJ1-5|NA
CAWRGDSNQPQHF
TGTGCCTGGAGGGGTGATAGCAATCAGCCCCAGCATTTT
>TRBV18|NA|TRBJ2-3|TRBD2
CASSPSTSGDTQYF
TGTGCCAGCTCACCATCGACTAGCGGCGATACGCAGTATTTT
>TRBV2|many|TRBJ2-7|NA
CASTLQGNSYEQYF
TGTGCCAGCACCCTACAGGGTAACTCCTACGAGCAGTACTTC
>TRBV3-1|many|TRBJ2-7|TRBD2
CASSQGLAVLIYEQYF
TGTGCCAGCAGCCAGGGACTAGCGGTTCTTATCTACGAGCAGTACTTC
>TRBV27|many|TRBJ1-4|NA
CASSSLRNEKLFF
TGTGCCAGCAGTTCCCTACGGAATGAAAAACTGTTTTTT
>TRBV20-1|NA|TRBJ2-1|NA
CSARVRRGSSYNEQFF
TGCAGTGCTAGAGTTCGACGTGGAAGCTCCTACAATGAGCAGTTCTTC
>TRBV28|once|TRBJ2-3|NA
CASSDPGALARDTDTQYF
TGTGCCAGCAGTGACCCCGGGGCTCTTGCCCGGGACACAGATACGCAGTATTTT
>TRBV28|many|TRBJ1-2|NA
CASSPSTGPNYGYTF
TGTGCCAGCAGTCCCTCGACAGGCCCTAACTATGGCTACACCTTC
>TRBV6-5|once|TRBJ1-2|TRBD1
CASSYRDREVNGYTF
TGTGCCAGCAGTTACCGGGACAGGGAGGTGAATGGCTACACCTTC
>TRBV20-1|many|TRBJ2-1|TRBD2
CSAMGGRVYNEQFF
TGCAGTGCTATGGGCGGGAGGGTCTACAATGAGCAGTTCTTC
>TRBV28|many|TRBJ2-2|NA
CASSPFYDRFHLELANTGELFF
TGTGCCAGCAGTCCTTTCTACGACAGGTTCCACCTAGAACTCGCGAACACCGGGGAGCTGTTTTTT
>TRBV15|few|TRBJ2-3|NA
CATSREAPDTQYF
TGTGCCACCAGCAGAGAAGCCCCAGATACGCAGTATTTT
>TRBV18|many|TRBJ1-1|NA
CASSYERTEAFF
TGTGCCAGCTCCTACGAGAGGACTGAAGCTTTCTTT
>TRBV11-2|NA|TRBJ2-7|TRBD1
CASSSSGTDNPYEQYF
TGTGCCAGCAGCTCCTCCGGGACAGACAACCCCTACGAGCAGTACTTC
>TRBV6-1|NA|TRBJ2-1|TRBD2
CASSERLAGEFF
TGTGCCAGCAGTGAAAGACTAGCGGGAGAGTTCTTC
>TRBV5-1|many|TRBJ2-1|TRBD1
CASSLLDRDYNEQFF
TGCGCCAGCAGCTTGCTCGACAGGGACTACAATGAGCAGTTCTTC
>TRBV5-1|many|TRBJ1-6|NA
CASSLEALNSPLHF
TGCGCCAGCAGCCTCGAGGCCCTTAATTCACCCCTCCACTTT
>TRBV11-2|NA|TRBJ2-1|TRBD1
CASSLGVTGGWGEQFF
TGTGCCAGCAGCTTAGGGGTGACAGGGGGCTGGGGTGAGCAGTTCTTC
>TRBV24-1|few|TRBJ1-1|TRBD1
CATSDPTGEAEAFF
TGTGCCACCAGTGACCCCACAGGGGAGGCTGAAGCTTTCTTT
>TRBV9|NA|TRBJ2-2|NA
CASSLSSGELFF
TGTGCCAGCAGCCTAAGCTCCGGGGAGCTGTTTTTT
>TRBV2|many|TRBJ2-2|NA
CASSEAKSFGELFF
TGTGCCAGCAGTGAAGCGAAGTCCTTTGGGGAGCTGTTTTTT
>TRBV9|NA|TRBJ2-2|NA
CASSANRASNTGELFF
TGTGCCAGCAGCGCAAACAGGGCTTCGAACACCGGGGAGCTGTTTTTT
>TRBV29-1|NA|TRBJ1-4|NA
CSVVGEKLFF
TGCAGCGTTGTTGGAGAAAAACTGTTTTTT
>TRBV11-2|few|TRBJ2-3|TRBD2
CASSQDLLAGSTDTQYF
TGTGCCAGCAGCCAAGATTTGCTAGCGGGAAGCACAGATACGCAGTATTTT
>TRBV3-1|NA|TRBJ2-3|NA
CASSLRPGWNTDTQYF
TGTGCCAGCAGCCTGAGACCAGGGTGGAACACAGATACGCAGTATTTT
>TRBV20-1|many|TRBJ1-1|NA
CSAGRTNTEAFF
TGCAGTGCTGGACGGACAAACACTGAAGCTTTCTTT
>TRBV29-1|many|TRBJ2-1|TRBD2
CSVEDLAGGRQEQFF
TGCAGCGTTGAAGATCTAGCGGGAGGAAGACAGGAGCAGTTCTTC
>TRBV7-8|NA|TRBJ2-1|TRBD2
CASRGLGLTYNEQFF
TGTGCCAGCAGAGGTTTGGGACTAACTTACAATGAGCAGTTCTTC
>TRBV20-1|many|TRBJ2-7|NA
CSAYLPGPTSYEQYF
TGCAGTGCCTACTTACCTGGGCCGACTAGCTACGAGCAGTACTTC
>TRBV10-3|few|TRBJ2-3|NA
CAIRMSVESGTDTQYF
TGTGCCATCAGGATGAGCGTAGAGTCGGGGACAGATACGCAGTATTTT
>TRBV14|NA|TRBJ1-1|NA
CASSQPGRNTEAFF
TGTGCCAGCAGCCAACCAGGGCGAAACACTGAAGCTTTCTTT
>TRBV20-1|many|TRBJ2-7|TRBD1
CSAPRQGGYEQYF
TGCAGTGCTCCACGACAGGGGGGCTACGAGCAGTACTTC
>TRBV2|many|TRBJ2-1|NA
CASSARTGVNNEQFF
TGTGCCAGCAGTGCTCGAACGGGAGTAAACAATGAGCAGTTCTTC
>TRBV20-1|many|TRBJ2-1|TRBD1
CSAVPGQGSRNEQFF
TGCAGTGCGGTCCCGGGACAGGGGAGTAGGAATGAGCAGTTCTTC
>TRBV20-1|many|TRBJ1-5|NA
CSARDDKGVQPQHF
TGCAGTGCTAGAGATGATAAGGGGGTTCAGCCCCAGCATTTT